The 23 T cell receptor beta chains below all came from one sample that was sequenced in a study of human thymus T cells. TCRdb keeps only in-frame clones here, not all; method: immunoSEQ multiplex PCR. Here the sample spans over 35,000 clones, over 85% being singletons. Sequencing was carried out using blood. The receptor source for this set is a boy less than two years old with a congenital heart defect but otherwise immunologically healthy.

This chain uses TRBV16 with TRBJ2-7; possible D gene TRBD1, 5 bases. Germline V CDR1 and CDR2: KGHSY, FQNENV. Deletions cut 1 base from V and 2 bases from J, with 21 bases between. This CDR3 is built from 18 residues. The chain's CDR3 is CASSQFGEWTRVPYEQYF. DNA for the CDR3: TGTGCCAGCAGCCAATTTGGTGAGTGGACCAGGGTCCCCTACGAGCAGTACTTC.

This sequence joins TRBV4-2 and TRBJ2-7; the D gene is possibly TRBD2 (6 bases). Trimming shortened V by 4 bases and J by 2 bases, and 9 bases separated the two germline ends. In germline, CDR1 is LGHNA, CDR2 YNFKEQ. This CDR3 comprises 13 residues. CDR3 in amino acids: CASSPGLTYEQYF. In DNA form, the CDR3 reads TGTGCCAGCAGCCCGGGACTCACCTACGAGCAGTACTTC.

The chain employs TRBV7-2 and TRBJ1-6; D uncertain. V was pared by 1 base and J by 3 bases, with 4 bases between. The CDR3 runs 14 residues. The germline V gene encodes CDR1 SGHTA and CDR2 FQGNSA. The CDR3 region has the DNA TGTGCCAGCAGCTTAGGGAACTATAATTCACCCCTCCACTTT. This gives the protein CASSLGNYNSPLHF.

J is TRBJ2-7 and V is TRBV7-9; 11 nucleotides agree with TRBD1. CDR1 and CDR2 (germline): SEHNR, FQNEAQ (reference sequence). The CDR3 loop spans 16 amino acids. V was clipped by 6 bases and J by 3 bases; unmatched bases: 10. The CDR3 reads CASSLRGTGGGYEQYF. For the CDR3, the DNA is TGTGCCAGCAGTCTCCGAGGGACAGGGGGGGGCTACGAGCAGTACTTC.

The chain uses TRBV4-2 and TRBJ1-5; possibly TRBD1 for D (6 bases). CDR1 and CDR2 (germline): LGHNA, YNFKEQ. The CDR3 loop spans 16 amino acids. The germline V and J ends were trimmed by 1 base and 2 bases, with 12 bases remaining between them. The CDR3 loop reads CASSQGGRGGNQPQHF. In DNA, the CDR3 is TGTGCCAGCAGCCAAGGGGGGCGAGGGGGCAATCAGCCCCAGCATTTT.

The chain has TRBV7-2 and TRBJ2-3; 15 bases map to TRBD2. Per germline, CDR1 SGHTA and CDR2 FQGNSA. The ends lost 4 bases at V and 4 bases at J; junction bases unmatched: 0. CDR3 size: 15 residues. CDR3 DNA sequence: TGTGCCAGCAGCTGGACTAGCGGGGGGGCAGATACGCAGTATTTT. This translates into CASSWTSGGADTQYF.

V is TRBV9 and J is TRBJ2-3; 12 nucleotides agree with TRBD2. Germline assignment: CDR1 SGDLS and CDR2 YYNGEE. The V gene end was trimmed by 4 bases and the J gene end by 3 bases; junction bases not matched to a gene: 3. The CDR3 totals 15 residues. The CDR3 sequence: CASSPTSGGTDTQYF. The CDR3 DNA reads TGTGCCAGCAGCCCGACTAGCGGGGGAACAGATACGCAGTATTTT.

The count of this clone is one. The chain has TRBV6-6 and TRBJ2-5, with 8 bases aligning to TRBD2. CDR1 is MNHNY, CDR2 SVGAGI, per germline (reference sequence). This CDR3 is 14 amino acids long. V shed 0 bases and J 4 bases; nucleotides not matched to a gene: 1. DNA of the CDR3: TGTGCCAGCAGTTACTCGACTAGCGTAGAGACCCAGTACTTC. Amino acids: CASSYSTSVETQYF.

This sequence joins TRBV5-5 and TRBJ1-2, with unresolved D. V lost 4 bases and J 4 bases, leaving 14 bases between the germline ends. In germline, CDR1 is SGHKS, CDR2 YYEKEE (reference sequence). This CDR3 region has 14 residues. The CDR3 sequence is CASSPRAEPYGYTF. CDR3 DNA: TGTGCCAGCAGCCCCCGGGCAGAGCCCTATGGCTACACCTTC.

The genes are TRBV7-2 and TRBJ2-5; the match to TRBD2 covers 11 bases. With V trimmed by 0 bases and J by 2 bases, 2 bases remained unmatched. CDR3 length: 16 residues. Germline CDR1 reads SGHTA; CDR2 reads FQGNSA. The CDR3 loop reads CASSLASGGVQETQYF. The DNA of the CDR3 is TGTGCCAGCAGCTTAGCTAGCGGGGGGGTTCAAGAGACCCAGTACTTC.

This chain uses TRBV27 with TRBJ2-6; a weak D match, TRBD1 (6 bases). The CDR3 consists of 16 residues. Germline CDR1 is MNHEY and CDR2 is SMNVEV (reference sequence). V shed 4 bases and J shed 0 bases, with 10 bases lying between them. CDR3: CASSSDSYSGANVLTF. The CDR3 DNA reads as TGTGCCAGCAGTTCGGACAGCTACTCTGGGGCCAACGTCCTGACTTTC.

This clone appeared a few times. The chain joins TRBV6-6 to TRBJ1-2; D remains unclear. The CDR3 loop spans 13 amino acids. Germline CDR1 and CDR2: MNHNY and SVGAGI (reference sequence). V lost 4 bases, J lost 4 bases, and 10 bases lay in between. The CDR3 reads CASSSQTTYGYTF. The CDR3 coding sequence is TGTGCCAGCAGTTCCCAGACTACCTATGGCTACACCTTC.

The CDR3: CASSYQTSGAGETQYF. CDR3 in DNA: TGTGCCAGCAGTTATCAGACTAGCGGGGCAGGAGAGACCCAGTACTTC. The chain uses TRBV6-5 and TRBJ2-5; 11 nucleotides line up with TRBD2. The V segment lost 3 bases and the J segment 4 bases; nucleotides outside the gene matches: 7. The germline V gene encodes CDR1 MNHEY and CDR2 SVGAGI. This CDR3 has 16 residues.

The gene calls are TRBV4-2 and TRBJ2-7; 12 bases match TRBD1. Germline V gene sequence: CDR1 LGHNA, CDR2 YNFKEQ. This CDR3 has 16 residues. V lost 1 base to trimming and J lost 4 bases; unmatched junction nucleotides: 5. Written as DNA, the CDR3 is TGTGCCAGCAGCCAAGTGACGGGACAGGGGGCTTACGAGCAGTACTTC. Protein sequence: CASSQVTGQGAYEQYF.

This clone was seen just once. This chain joins TRBV7-2 and TRBJ2-3; D remains unclear. Germline lookup yields CDR1 SGHTA and CDR2 FQGNSA. This CDR3 is built from 12 residues. V was pared by 2 bases and J by 0 bases, with 0 bases between. The CDR3 loop is CASSLSTDTQYF. As DNA, the CDR3 is TGTGCCAGCAGCTTAAGCACAGATACGCAGTATTTT.

This sequence joins TRBV5-1 and TRBJ2-3, with 14 positions matching TRBD2. Germline CDR1 is SGHRS and CDR2 is YFSETQ. The CDR3 has 16 amino acids. V dropped 4 bases and J dropped 1; count of bases not matched to a gene: 2. CDR3 DNA: TGCGCCAGCAGCGGGACTAGCGGGGGAGGCACAGATACGCAGTATTTT. The encoded protein is CASSGTSGGGTDTQYF.

The J gene is TRBJ1-5, the V gene TRBV27; D possibly corresponds to TRBD1 (6 bases). The CDR3 is made up of 16 amino acids. Germline loops: CDR1 MNHEY, CDR2 SMNVEV (reference sequence). Trimming left V 11 bases short and J 0 bases short, with 20 bases between. The CDR3 here is CAGIFRGRHSNQPQHF. CDR3 coding DNA: TGTGCCGGAATTTTCAGGGGCCGCCATAGCAATCAGCCCCAGCATTTT.

This chain links TRBV11-3 with TRBJ1-1; 7 bases map to TRBD1. Trimming cost V 4 bases and J 4 bases; bases outside gene matches: 0. The germline CDR1 and CDR2 sequences are SGHNT and YENEEA. The CDR3 loop spans 12 amino acids. In DNA form, the CDR3 reads TGTGCCAGCAGCTCAGGGGGCACTGAAGCTTTCTTT. Protein: CASSSGGTEAFF.

The rearrangement links TRBV5-6 to TRBJ2-3; D gene uncertain. V gave up 1 base and J gave up 2 bases, with 2 bases separating them. The CDR3 contains 12 residues. CDR1 and CDR2 (germline): SGHDT, YYEEEE. The CDR3 sequence: CASSLPTDTQYF. The CDR3 DNA reads as TGTGCCAGCAGCTTGCCCACAGATACGCAGTATTTT. The full variable domain, with the rest looked up from reference TRBV5-6 and TRBJ2-3, is DAGVTQSPTHLIKTRGQQVTLRCSPKSGHDTVSWYQQALGQGPQFIFQYYEEEERQRGNFPDRFSGHQFPNYSSELNVNALLLGDSALYLCASSLPTDTQYFGPGTRLTVL.

The chain links TRBV4-2 to TRBJ2-3; TRBD1 matches 8 bases. CDR3 length: 14 residues. The J segment lost 5 bases and the V segment lost 5 bases, leaving 6 bases of the junction unmatched. CDR1 LGHNA and CDR2 YNFKEQ come from the germline V gene. As DNA, the CDR3 is TGTGCCAGCAGCGAACCAGGGGGCAGAGATACGCAGTATTTT. Its translation: CASSEPGGRDTQYF.

The table lists this clone with a few counts. The chain recombines TRBV21-1 with TRBJ1-6. TRBV21-1 is a listed pseudogene. The CDR3 is 10 amino acids. The DNA for the CDR3 is TGTGCCAGCAGGGGTTCACCCCTCCACTTT. It is translated as CASRGSPLHF.

A single count supports this clone. The V and J genes are TRBV28 and TRBJ1-2; D call uncertain. Trimming cost V 5 bases and J 7 bases, with 11 bases left between them. The CDR3 consists of 12 residues. Germline V gene lookup returns CDR1 MDHEN and CDR2 SYDVKM. The CDR3 DNA sequence: TGTGCCAGCAGTCAATTCATGGGTGGCTACACCTTC. Translation gives CASSQFMGGYTF.

The chain carries TRBV30 and TRBJ2-2, with D hard to call. The CDR3 contains 14 residues. Trimming took off 3 bases at V and 4 bases at J, with 12 bases between the two ends. The germline V gene encodes CDR1 GTSNPN and CDR2 SVGIG (reference sequence). The CDR3 DNA reads TGTGCCTGGAGCCTCGTTAGGGCCACCGGGGAGCTGTTTTTT. It encodes CAWSLVRATGELFF.